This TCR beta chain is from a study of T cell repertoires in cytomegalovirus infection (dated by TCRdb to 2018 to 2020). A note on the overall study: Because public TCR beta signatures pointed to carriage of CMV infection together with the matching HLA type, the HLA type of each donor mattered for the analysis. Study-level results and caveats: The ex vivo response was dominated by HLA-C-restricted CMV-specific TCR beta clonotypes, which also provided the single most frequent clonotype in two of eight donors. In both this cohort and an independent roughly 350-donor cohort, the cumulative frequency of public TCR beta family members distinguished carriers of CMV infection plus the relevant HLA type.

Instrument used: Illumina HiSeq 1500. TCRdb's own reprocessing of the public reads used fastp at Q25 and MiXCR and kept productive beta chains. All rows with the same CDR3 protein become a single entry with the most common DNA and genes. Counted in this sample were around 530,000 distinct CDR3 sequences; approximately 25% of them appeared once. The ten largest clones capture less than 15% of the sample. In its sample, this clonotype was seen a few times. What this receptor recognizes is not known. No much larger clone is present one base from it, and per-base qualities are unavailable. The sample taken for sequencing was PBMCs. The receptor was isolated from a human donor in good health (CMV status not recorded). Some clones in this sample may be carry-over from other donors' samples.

The CDR3 corresponds to CSARPTWVSDTQYF. The bases read TGCAGTGCTAGGCCCACTTGGGTTTCAGATACGCAGTATTTT. The chain links TRBV20-1 with TRBJ2-3; the D gene cannot be resolved reliably. The CDR3 numbers 14 residues from cysteine through phenylalanine. This entry keeps only the CDR3 DNA: 42 bases, framed from base 1. Taken from the germline V gene (reference sequence), the CDR1 and CDR2 loops are DFQATT and SNEGSKA. V is clipped by 3 bases and J by 4 bases, and the sequence between their germline boundaries is 14 bases long.